This entry concerns a single TCR beta chain. Which antigen it targets is not known. No much larger clone is present one base from it, and per-base qualities are unavailable. This record comes from a study of blood T cells in healthy people across ages (dated by TCRdb to about 2015). The study in broad terms: In model experiments, template switching captured about one uniquely barcoded TCR beta cDNA molecule for every two T cells. The study measured age-related changes in TCR beta repertoire diversity using deep sequencing normalized with unique cDNA molecular identifiers. Donors were grouped into four age groups: young (average 16 years), middle-aged (39), aged (around 62) and long-lived (over 80). Using the same blood draw, the study looked at two additional independent replicas of 1 million unique cDNA reads for two donors, one aged 18 to 30 and the other aged 80 or older.

Donors were 30 to 45 systemically healthy Caucasian individuals from Russia aged roughly 6 to 95 years. Each donor gave ten milliliters of peripheral blood, drawn into EDTA-treated Vacutainer tubes. PBMCs were isolated by Ficoll-Paque density-gradient centrifugation, with at least 7 million obtained per sample. Trizol reagent was used to extract total RNA from PBMCs, with at least 5.5 micrograms per sample. For every donor, an aliquot of PBMCs went through flow cytometry to measure the percentages of naive CD45RAhigh/CD27high T cells. The paper as a whole reports these results and caveats: Estimates of total diversity from one million sequenced T cells were regarded as lower bounds and underestimates. As age increased, observed TCR beta diversity per million T cells dropped in a roughly linear way, and a significant reduction was already evident by age 40. Because the CMV infection status of the donors was unknown, age-related changes in expanded clonotypes may potentially have been confounded. There was a strong correlation between observed TCR beta diversity and the percentage of naive T cells measured by flow cytometry. Compared with the aged group, more naive CD4+ T cells, fewer expanded clones and increased TCR diversity were shown by the long-lived group, suggesting age selection. Bulk unsorted PBMC profiling prevented conclusive comparison of naive and antigen-experienced compartments.

The method was 5' RACE. Sequencing was performed on an Illumina HiSeq 2500. A second PCR of about 6 to 12 cycles was run with a J-beta primer mix and a sample-barcoded 5' primer. Each TCR beta cDNA molecule received a unique molecular identifier from a template-switch 5' adaptor carrying 12 random nucleotides. At least 2.5 million CDR3-containing paired-end reads were obtained from each sample. First-strand cDNA synthesis was performed from all RNA using the Mint cDNA synthesis kit, with priming by a TRBC-specific oligonucleotide. Following uracil-DNA glycosylase treatment, a first 18-cycle PCR with universal primers M1SS and BC2_uni_R was performed on all cDNA. The paper's data handling went like this. For normalization, 1 million high-quality reads were randomly selected from each sample, with every read carrying a distinct molecular identifier. Instead of being binned into consensus sequences, reads with shared molecular identifiers were discarded. MiTCR, with a Q25 quality threshold and the strictest error-elimination algorithm, was used for CDR3 identification, clonotype clustering and error correction. A nonparametric unseen species model with Euler transformation was used to estimate lower-bound total TCR beta diversity. The public reads were run again by TCRdb, first through fastp at Q25 and then through MiXCR, and only productive beta chains were kept. Duplicate CDR3 protein sequences are folded into a single record with the most common DNA and genes. For this entry, the V and J calls and clone size follow TCRdb and not the study's own pipeline. This sample comprises more than 900,000 distinct CDR3 sequences, roughly 29% of them detected only once. The ten largest clones capture roughly 10% of the sample.

These data also featured in a second study, about T cells of mothers and their children. Looking at the second paper: Nine systemically healthy Caucasian individuals, comprising three mothers and their six children, were included as donors. cDNA synthesis used all of the extracted RNA, with roughly 1.5 ug of RNA in each 15 ul reaction. In the second PCR, the M1S primer introduced both the sample barcodes and 2-4 random nucleotides. Each mother yielded over 9.5 million TCR beta CDR3 reads and each child a few million reads. Thymic selection similarly shapes TCR recombination output in related and unrelated pairs, with minor effect from inherited differences. Normalized repertoire overlap in related mother-child pairs was always slightly higher than in unrelated mother-child pairs, but the difference was never significant. Persistent microchimeric T cell clones were not detected, at a sensitivity of 85 to 100 clones per million clonotypes. In the study, deep NGS was used to compare the TCR beta repertoires of mothers and children, and features distinguishing related mother-child pairs from unrelated individuals were sought. The mean age was roughly 36 +/- 4 years for the mothers and about 10 +/- 4 years for the children. After adapter ligation with NEBNext reagents, the libraries were sequenced on Illumina HiSeq 2000 with 100+100 nt paired-end reads. To prevent cross-contamination, the mother and child libraries were prepared one month apart and sequenced in separate runs. Between roughly 500,000 and 2,300,000 distinct TCR beta clonotypes were identified per donor. Naive TCR beta clonotypes were estimated from low-frequency clonotypes matched to each donor's FACS-determined naive share, without sorting.

The source material was blood. The TCR sequence derives from a woman in her forties in good health.

At the DNA level, the sequence is TGTGCCAGCAGCCCTAAAGGGGCACGCGATTTTTATGGCTACACCTTC. Its amino acids are CASSPKGARDFYGYTF. This sequence uses TRBV7-2 and TRBJ1-2; the D segment could be TRBD1, given 5 matching bases. The CDR3 goes from the cysteine to the phenylalanine over 16 residues. Just the 48-base CDR3 DNA is kept, in frame starting at base 1. As encoded in the germline V gene, CDR1 is SGHTA while CDR2 is FQGNSA. V is reduced by 5 bases and J by 5 bases, leaving a spacing of 21 bases between them.